Listed below are T cell receptor beta chains from one sample, sequenced in a study of blood T cell repertoires in COVID-19. Libraries were prepared by immunoSEQ multiplex PCR; TCRdb keeps only in-frame clonotypes and omits some of them. The table lists fewer than 85,000 clones, roughly 83% of them singletons. The sequenced sample was peripheral blood. The source of these receptors is a woman aged 55-70 years with acute or convalescent COVID-19. Both conserved end residues are part of each CDR3. Each record gives: J gene, D gene, clone size, V gene, CDR3 protein, CDR3 DNA. A D gene is named only where the DNA matches it firmly. The size of a clone is reported for some rows only, either as once, few or many, or as a class for expanded clones.

TRBJ2-3 | TRBD2 | - | TRBV19 | CASSIDPGLGDTQYF | TGTGCCAGTAGTATAGATCCGGGACTAGGGGATACGCAGTATTTT
TRBJ2-7 | TRBD2 | - | TRBV7-2 | CASSPPGLAGGQEQYF | TGTGCCAGCAGCCCCCCCGGACTAGCGGGGGGGCAGGAGCAGTACTTC
TRBJ2-1 | TRBD2 | - | TRBV6-6 | CASSRGGGYNEQFF | TGTGCCAGCAGCCGGGGGGGAGGATACAATGAGCAGTTCTTC
TRBJ1-2 | - | - | TRBV5-1 | CASSLGREDGYTF | TGCGCCAGCAGCTTGGGGAGGGAGGATGGCTACACCTTC
TRBJ1-5 | - | - | TRBV29-1 | CSVRGNSNQPQHF | TGCAGCGTGAGGGGGAATAGCAATCAGCCCCAGCATTTT
TRBJ1-1 | - | - | TRBV19 | CASSISGVPEAFF | TGTGCCAGTAGTATATCAGGGGTCCCTGAAGCTTTCTTT
TRBJ2-7 | TRBD1 | - | TRBV11-1 | CASSFDRDLHYEQYF | TGTGCCAGCAGCTTCGACAGGGACCTCCATTACGAGCAGTACTTC
TRBJ1-2 | - | - | TRBV18 | CASSPNSPDYGYTF | TGTGCCAGCTCACCAAACAGTCCTGACTATGGCTACACCTTC
TRBJ2-5 | TRBD2 | - | TRBV19 | CASSIRGLAGGETQYF | TGTGCCAGTAGTATAAGGGGACTAGCGGGGGGCGAGACCCAGTACTTC
TRBJ1-2 | TRBD1 | - | TRBV6-5 | CASEGTVYGYTF | TGTGCCAGCGAGGGGACAGTCTATGGCTACACCTTC
TRBJ2-3 | TRBD1 | - | TRBV4-1 | CASSQADRGYTDTQYF | TGCGCCAGCAGCCAAGCGGACAGGGGGTACACAGATACGCAGTATTTT
TRBJ1-1 | - | - | TRBV30 | CAWNWGRGEAFF | TGTGCCTGGAACTGGGGCAGGGGAGAAGCTTTCTTT
TRBJ1-2 | - | - | TRBV12-3/TRBV12-4 | CASSPGGKYGYTF | TGTGCCAGCAGCCCGGGGGGCAAATATGGCTACACCTTC
TRBJ2-3 | - | - | TRBV18 | CASSIRVSTDTQYF | TGTGCCAGCTCAATCAGGGTTAGCACAGATACGCAGTATTTT
TRBJ2-3 | TRBD1 | - | TRBV6-5 | CASRADRGYTDTQYF | TGTGCCAGCAGAGCGGACAGGGGGTACACAGATACGCAGTATTTT
TRBJ2-3 | TRBD2 | few | TRBV7-9 | CAGVAGGSTDTQYF | TGTGCCGGGGTAGCGGGGGGGTCCACAGATACGCAGTATTTT
TRBJ1-1 | - | - | TRBV5-6 | CAIPPKGGDTEAFF | TGTGCCATCCCTCCCAAGGGAGGGGACACTGAAGCTTTCTTT
TRBJ1-1 | - | - | TRBV11-2 | CASTTGKEAFF | TGTGCCAGCACCACAGGGAAGGAAGCTTTCTTT
TRBJ1-6 | TRBD1 | - | TRBV19 | CASSRTGAISSYNSPLHF | TGTGCCAGTAGTAGGACAGGGGCGATTAGCTCCTATAATTCACCCCTCCACTTT
TRBJ2-2 | TRBD1 | - | TRBV3-1/TRBV3-2 | CASSQDRAVSGELFF | TGTGCCAGCAGCCAGGACAGGGCGGTCTCCGGGGAGCTGTTTTTT
TRBJ2-5 | - | - | TRBV7-2 | CASSSSRGETQYF | TGTGCCAGCAGCTCGTCCAGGGGAGAGACCCAGTACTTC
TRBJ1-6 | - | once | TRBV9 | CASSAGGLKSPLHF | TGTGCCAGCAGCGCGGGGGGTTTGAAATCACCCCTCCACTTT
TRBJ2-7 | TRBD1 | - | TRBV15 | CATSREGTGENEQYF | TGTGCCACCAGCAGAGAGGGGACAGGGGAAAACGAGCAGTACTTC
TRBJ1-5 | TRBD1 | - | TRBV5-1 | CASSAGTGFNQPQHF | TGCGCCAGCAGCGCCGGGACAGGTTTCAATCAGCCCCAGCATTTT
TRBJ1-3 | - | - | TRBV5-1 | CASSSGLGNTIYF | TGCGCCAGCAGCTCGGGACTTGGAAACACCATATATTTT
TRBJ1-1 | TRBD1 | few | TRBV10-3 | CAINDDRAGTEAFF | TGTGCCATCAACGACGACAGGGCGGGCACTGAAGCTTTCTTT
TRBJ2-1 | TRBD2 | - | TRBV24-1 | CATSDERGSYNEQFF | TGTGCCACCAGTGACGAGCGGGGCTCCTACAATGAGCAGTTCTTC
TRBJ1-1 | TRBD1 | - | TRBV6-5 | CASSYSGTGEATEAFF | TGTGCCAGCAGTTACTCCGGGACAGGGGAGGCCACTGAAGCTTTCTTT
TRBJ2-7 | - | once | TRBV18 | CASSPPSSSSYEQYF | TGTGCCAGCTCACCACCGAGTAGCAGCTCCTACGAGCAGTACTTC
TRBJ1-5 | - | few | TRBV30 | CAWSLVGGANQPQHF | TGTGCCTGGAGTCTGGTAGGGGGGGCCAATCAGCCCCAGCATTTT
TRBJ1-1 | TRBD1 | - | TRBV5-1 | CASSLEGQLNTEAFF | TGCGCCAGCAGCTTGGAGGGACAGTTGAACACTGAAGCTTTCTTT
TRBJ1-5 | - | - | TRBV2 | CASSDSPTEGQPQHF | TGTGCCAGCAGTGATTCCCCAACCGAGGGTCAGCCCCAGCATTTT
TRBJ1-1 | TRBD1 | once | TRBV7-9 | CASSWGTGANTEAFF | TGTGCCAGCAGCTGGGGGACAGGGGCGAACACTGAAGCTTTCTTT
TRBJ1-2 | - | - | TRBV7-9 | CASSPDRGVQGYTF | TGTGCCAGCAGCCCCGACAGAGGAGTTCAAGGCTACACCTTC
TRBJ1-1 | TRBD1 | once | TRBV10-2 | CASSSRGLENTEAFF | TGCGCCAGCAGTTCCAGGGGGCTGGAGAACACTGAAGCTTTCTTT
TRBJ2-7 | TRBD2 | - | TRBV6-6 | CASADRLASTYEQYF | TGTGCCAGCGCTGACCGACTAGCGAGTACCTACGAGCAGTACTTC
TRBJ2-5 | - | once | TRBV11-2 | CASSLFNGVQETQYF | TGTGCCAGCAGCTTATTCAACGGGGTCCAAGAGACCCAGTACTTC
TRBJ2-2 | TRBD2 | - | TRBV3-1/TRBV3-2 | CASSQGWSGGELFF | TGTGCCAGCAGCCAGGGTTGGAGCGGGGGAGAGCTGTTTTTT
TRBJ2-5 | - | - | TRBV5-1 | CASSLGVGETQYF | TGCGCCAGCAGCTTGGGCGTTGGTGAGACCCAGTACTTC
TRBJ2-5 | - | few | TRBV9 | CASGRGHMETQYF | TGTGCCTCAGGGCGGGGGCATATGGAGACCCAGTACTTC
TRBJ1-2 | - | - | TRBV18 | CASSPYRTDDGYTF | TGTGCCAGCTCACCGTATCGGACAGATGATGGCTACACCTTC
TRBJ1-1 | TRBD1 | - | TRBV7-8 | CASSPIDRADTEAFF | TGTGCCAGCAGCCCCATCGACAGGGCGGACACTGAAGCTTTCTTT
TRBJ1-4 | TRBD1 | - | TRBV5-8 | CASSLGQGQGEKLFF | TGTGCCAGCAGCTTGGGACAGGGGCAAGGTGAAAAACTGTTTTTT
TRBJ2-3 | TRBD2 | - | TRBV19 | CASSIGGGRTDTQYF | TGTGCCAGTAGTATCGGGGGGGGCCGCACAGATACGCAGTATTTT
TRBJ1-3 | - | few | TRBV6-5 | CASTRSSSGNTIYF | TGTGCCAGCACCCGATCCAGCTCTGGAAACACCATATATTTT